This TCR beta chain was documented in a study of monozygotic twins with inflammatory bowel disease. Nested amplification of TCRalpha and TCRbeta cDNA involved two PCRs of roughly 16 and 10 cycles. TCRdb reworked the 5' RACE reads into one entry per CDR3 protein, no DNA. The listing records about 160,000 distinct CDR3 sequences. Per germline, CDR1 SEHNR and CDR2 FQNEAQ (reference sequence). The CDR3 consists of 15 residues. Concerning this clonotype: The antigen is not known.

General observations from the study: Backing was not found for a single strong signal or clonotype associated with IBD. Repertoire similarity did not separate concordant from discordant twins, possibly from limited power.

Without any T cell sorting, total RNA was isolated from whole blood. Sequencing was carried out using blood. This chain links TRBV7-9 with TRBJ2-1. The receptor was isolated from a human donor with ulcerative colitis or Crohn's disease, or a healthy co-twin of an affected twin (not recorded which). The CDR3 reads CASSLGQLLYNEQFF. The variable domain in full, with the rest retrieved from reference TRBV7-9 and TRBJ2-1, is DTGVSQNPRHKITKRGQNVTFRCDPISEHNRLYWYRQTLGQGPEFLTYFQNEAQLEKSRLLSDRFSAERPKGSFSTLEIQRTEQGDSAMYLCASSLGQLLYNEQFFGPGTRLTVL.